This T cell receptor beta chain emerged from a study of T cell responses to AZD1222 COVID-19 vaccine. Some clones are missing from TCRdb's copy, which holds only in-frame ones; the method was immunoSEQ multiplex PCR. This sample has fewer than 120,000 clones, with roughly 89% found just once. The table lists this clone with a count of one. What it binds is not known. The CDR3 spans 14 residues. Trimming took 2 bases from V and 7 from J, leaving 9 bases between them. The germline gives CDR1 SNHLY, CDR2 FYNNEI. Points from the study as a whole: Researchers report vaccine-associated CD4 TCRs spanning spike, with dominance at 160-218 and 743-854.

This chain connects TRBV2 to TRBJ1-6, with D possibly TRBD1 on 6 matching bases. The material sequenced was peripheral blood, taken 28 days after the second AZD1222 dose. The origin of this receptor is an adult who received the AZD1222 COVID-19 vaccine. CDR3 in amino acids: CASSEWTVNSPLHF. For the CDR3, the DNA is TGTGCCAGCAGTGAATGGACAGTCAATTCACCCCTCCACTTT.